This TCR beta chain was profiled in a study of blood T cell repertoires in COVID-19. This CDR3 is 15 amino acids long. V lost 5 bases to trimming and J lost 6 bases, with 17 bases between them. Germline-derived CDR1 and CDR2 are MDHEN and SYDVKM. Profiled with immunoSEQ multiplex PCR; TCRdb holds only in-frame clones, not every one. Altogether 150,000 or so clones are present, over 80% being singletons, with the ten largest covering approximately 2.7%. Sequences were obtained from peripheral blood. The receptor's source is a woman aged 40 to 50 with active or convalescent COVID-19. V is TRBV28 and J is TRBJ2-1, with a weak D call TRBD1 (6 bases). The chain's CDR3 is CASSQQGIDGNEQFF. The CDR3 region has the DNA TGTGCCAGCAGTCAACAGGGAATAGATGGCAATGAGCAGTTCTTC.